This T cell receptor beta chain derives from a study of OX40 agonist ivuxolimab in advanced cancers. Study-wide background: The patients received ivuxolimab by intravenous route every 2 weeks at 0.01 to 10 mg/kg.

The method was immunoSEQ multiplex PCR; TCRdb's version includes in-frame clones alone and lacks a portion of them. The sample comprises more than 60,000 clones, about 85% of which are singletons, and about 1.2% rests with the top ten. Study-level points and caveats: Circulating CD4+ and CD8+ T cells showed clonal expansion by week 6 at 0.1 to 3.0 mg/kg.

CDR1 and CDR2 from the germline V gene are LGHNA and YNFKEQ. CDR3 length: 15 residues. Trimming took off 1 base at V and 5 bases at J, with 14 bases between the two ends. There are a few counts of this clone. No antigen is known for it. The specimen comprised CD4+ or CD8+ T cells sorted from blood, sampled in a trial of the OX40 agonist ivuxolimab. The chain couples TRBV4-2 to TRBJ2-5; possible D gene TRBD2, 7 bases. The origin of this receptor is an adult with an advanced solid tumor such as melanoma, head and neck, liver or kidney cancer. CDR3 loop: CASSQAGGAGETQYF. The CDR3 bases are TGTGCCAGCAGCCAAGCTGGGGGGGCGGGGGAGACCCAGTACTTC.